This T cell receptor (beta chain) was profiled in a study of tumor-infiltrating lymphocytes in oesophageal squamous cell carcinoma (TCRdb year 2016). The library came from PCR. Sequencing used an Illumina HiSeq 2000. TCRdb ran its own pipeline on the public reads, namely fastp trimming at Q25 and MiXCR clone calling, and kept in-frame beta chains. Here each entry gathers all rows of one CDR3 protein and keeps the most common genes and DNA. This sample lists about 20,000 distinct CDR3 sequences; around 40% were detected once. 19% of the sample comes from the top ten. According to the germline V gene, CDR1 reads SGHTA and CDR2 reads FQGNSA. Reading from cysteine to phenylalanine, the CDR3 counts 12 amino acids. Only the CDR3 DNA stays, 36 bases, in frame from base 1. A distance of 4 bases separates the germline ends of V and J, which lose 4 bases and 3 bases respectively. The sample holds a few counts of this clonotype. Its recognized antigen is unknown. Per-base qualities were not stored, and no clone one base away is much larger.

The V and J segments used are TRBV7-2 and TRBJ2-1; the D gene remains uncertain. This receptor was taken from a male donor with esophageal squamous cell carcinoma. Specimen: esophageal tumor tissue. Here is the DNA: TGTGCCAGCAGCTCTAACTACAATGAGCAGTTCTTC. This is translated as CASSSNYNEQFF.